The clone carrying this T cell receptor (beta chain) came up once. Its antigen remains unidentified. Only in-frame clones appear in the TCRdb table, and some are missing; sequencing was by immunoSEQ multiplex PCR. The sample gives about 86,000 clones, approximately 89% of which show up once; approximately 5.3% is in the top ten. The CDR3 has 12 amino acids. V was trimmed by 0 bases and J by 7 bases, leaving 10 bases between them. Germline V lookup: CDR1 GTSNPN, CDR2 SVGIG (reference sequence). The sample belongs to a study of T cell responses to AZD1222 COVID-19 vaccine. The study's findings and limits: Nearly half of spike-specific TCRs reportedly target variant regions that are unmutated in the B.1.351 and B.1.1.7 variants. Among those given AZD1222, only five to seven were seropositive at baseline.

The chain joins TRBV30 to TRBJ2-7; D call uncertain. The sequencing here drew on peripheral blood, taken 28 days after the second AZD1222 dose. The TCR was taken from an adult who received the AZD1222 COVID-19 vaccine. In nucleotides, the CDR3 is TGTGCCTGGAGTGTAAGCTTTGGGGAGCAGTACTTC. Translating gives CAWSVSFGEQYF.